Presented here are 23 T cell receptor beta chains from one specimen sequenced in a study of STAT5B mutations in CD4+ large granular lymphocyte leukemia. Generated by immunoSEQ multiplex PCR, the TCRdb table keeps only in-frame clones and is missing some. The sample shows about 30,000 clones, approximately 73% of them seen only once. Sequencing was performed on CD4+ T cells from blood buffy coats. These receptors all stem from a human donor in good health.

The genes are TRBV19 and TRBJ2-5; no reliable D call. The germline V gene has CDR1 LNHDA and CDR2 SQIVND (reference sequence). The CDR3 extends over 14 amino acids. V was clipped by 3 bases and J by 2 bases, with 10 bases between them. In DNA form, the CDR3 reads TGTGCCAGTAGTATGGCCGGGTTTCAAGAGACCCAGTACTTC. Protein sequence: CASSMAGFQETQYF.

The rearrangement joins TRBV7-2 to TRBJ2-7; D unresolved. The germline V gene has CDR1 SGHTA and CDR2 FQGNSA. V shed 5 bases and J shed 0 bases, with 14 bases lying between them. The CDR3 contains 15 residues. CDR3 sequence reads: CASSRQTQASYEQYF. The CDR3 DNA reads as TGTGCCAGCAGCCGCCAGACGCAGGCCTCCTACGAGCAGTACTTC.

The chain joins TRBV30 to TRBJ2-5, with D possibly TRBD1 on 6 matching bases. The V end was cut by 4 bases, the J end by 2 bases, with 8 bases between. Per the germline V gene, CDR1 is GTSNPN and CDR2 is SVGIG (reference sequence). The CDR3 covers 12 residues. The CDR3 bases are TGTGCCTGGACCCAGGGGCAAGAGACCCAGTACTTC. It yields the protein CAWTQGQETQYF. The full variable domain, completed using reference TRBV30 and TRBJ2-5, is SQTIHQWPATLVQPVGSPLSLECTVEGTSNPNLYWYRQAAGRGLQLLFYSVGIGQISSEVPQNLSASRPQDRQFILSSKKLLLSDSGFYLCAWTQGQETQYFGPGTRLLVL.

The table lists this clone with a count of one. The genes are TRBV20-1 and TRBJ1-1, with D unresolved. CDR3 size: 11 residues. V shed 3 bases and J shed 1 base, with 3 bases lying between them. Germline V gene data show CDR1 as DFQATT and CDR2 as SNEGSKA (reference sequence). In nucleotides, the CDR3 is TGCAGTGCTAGGGCGAACACTGAAGCTTTCTTT. This translates into CSARANTEAFF.

This sequence joins TRBV4-3 and TRBJ1-6; unclear D gene. Germline loops: CDR1 LGHNA, CDR2 YSLEER. V gave up 0 bases and J gave up 5 bases, with 14 bases separating them. This CDR3 spans 17 amino acids. CDR3 DNA sequence: TGCGCCAGCAGCCAAGATTCTGATGCGAGGGATAATTCACCCCTCCACTTT. This codes for CASSQDSDARDNSPLHF.

This chain connects TRBV6-5 to TRBJ1-2; 7 bases align to TRBD1. The CDR3 length is 14 residues. J gave up 8 bases and V 0 bases, and 6 bases lay outside the gene matches. Germline CDR1 MNHEY, CDR2 SVGAGI. The CDR3 DNA reads as TGTGCCAGCAGTTACTCGAACAGGGGACGGGGCTACACCTTC. It encodes CASSYSNRGRGYTF.

The genes are TRBV5-8 and TRBJ1-2; D gene uncertain. Germline V gene data show CDR1 as SGHTS and CDR2 as YDEGEE. V was trimmed by 0 bases and J by 3 bases, leaving 6 bases between them. This CDR3 spans 13 amino acids. The CDR3 sequence is CASSLALDYGYTF. Written as DNA, the CDR3 is TGTGCCAGCAGCTTGGCCCTCGACTATGGCTACACCTTC.

The CDR3 loop is CASSYQGAIGYTF. The CDR3 DNA is TGTGCCAGCAGTTACCAGGGGGCAATAGGCTACACCTTC. V and J are TRBV6-6 and TRBJ1-2; TRBD1 matches 8 bases. This CDR3 contains 13 residues. Germline CDR1 reads MNHNY; CDR2 reads SVGAGI (reference sequence). V trimming: 2 bases; J trimming: 8 bases; junction bases outside the gene matches: 4.

This chain links TRBV4-1 with TRBJ2-1; D might be TRBD1 (6 bases). The length of the CDR3 is 14 residues. V was cut by 0 bases and J by 10 bases, with 13 bases left in between. Germline V gene sequence: CDR1 MGHRA, CDR2 YSYEKL. DNA of the CDR3: TGCGCCAGCAGCCAAGACGATCGAGGGGGAGAGCAGTTCTTC. It is translated as CASSQDDRGGEQFF.

The gene calls are TRBV5-1 and TRBJ2-1; the match to TRBD2 covers 10 bases. The CDR3 has 15 amino acids. Germline assignment: CDR1 SGHRS and CDR2 YFSETQ. V lost 3 bases, J lost 4 bases, and 4 bases stayed unmatched. CDR3 nucleotide sequence: TGCGCCAGCAGCTCTGGTAGCGGGGGGTACAATGAGCAGTTCTTC. It specifies CASSSGSGGYNEQFF.

The rearrangement joins TRBV27 to TRBJ2-3, with a possible D match to TRBD2 (6 bases). Germline CDR1 MNHEY, CDR2 SMNVEV (reference sequence). The CDR3 is 16 amino acids. Trimming stripped 5 bases from V and 0 bases from J, with 15 bases between. In DNA, the CDR3 is TGTGCCAGCAGTCGCTCCCTTGGGGGGAGCACAGATACGCAGTATTTT. Protein: CASSRSLGGSTDTQYF.

This sequence joins TRBV5-1 and TRBJ2-1, with 11 bases lining up with TRBD1. CDR1 is SGHRS and CDR2 is YFSETQ in the germline V gene. The V gene end was trimmed by 3 bases and the J gene end by 3 bases; junction bases not matched to a gene: 11. CDR3 length equals 18 residues. CDR3 DNA sequence: TGCGCCAGCAGCTCCCCATTCATCGGGACAGGGGGCTACAATGAGCAGTTCTTC. This codes for CASSSPFIGTGGYNEQFF.

This rearrangement joins TRBV7-9 to TRBJ2-7, with 8 bases that match TRBD1. V gave up 5 bases and J gave up 4 bases; unmatched junction bases: 7. CDR3 size: 14 residues. CDR1 and CDR2 (germline): SEHNR, FQNEAQ (reference sequence). Here the CDR3 DNA reads TGTGCCAGCAGCCCAACAGGGGGATTGTACGAGCAGTACTTC. Its translation is CASSPTGGLYEQYF. Combining the CDR3 with reference TRBV7-9 and TRBJ2-7 gives the whole variable domain DTGVSQNPRHKITKRGQNVTFRCDPISEHNRLYWYRQTLGQGPEFLTYFQNEAQLEKSRLLSDRFSAERPKGSFSTLEIQRTEQGDSAMYLCASSPTGGLYEQYFGPGTRLTVT.

This rearrangement joins TRBV6-5 to TRBJ2-5; D is uncertain. Germline CDR1 reads MNHEY; CDR2 reads SVGAGI. The CDR3 is 15 amino acids. V was clipped by 0 bases and J by 1 base, with 9 bases between them. This CDR3 is CASSYSGALQETQYF. The DNA of the CDR3 is TGTGCCAGCAGTTACTCAGGCGCTCTCCAAGAGACCCAGTACTTC.

The chain couples TRBV10-3 to TRBJ2-6, with 7 bases aligning to TRBD2. J gave up 2 bases and V 8 bases, and 9 bases lay outside the gene matches. CDR1 and CDR2 from the germline V gene are ENHRY and SYGVKD. The CDR3 spans 16 residues. For the CDR3, the DNA is TGTGCCATCCTTCAAACTGGGGGGGCTGGGGCCAACGTCCTGACTTTC. Its protein is CAILQTGGAGANVLTF.

Only one count was recorded for this clone. V gene TRBV6-1 combines with J gene TRBJ2-5; D possibly uses TRBD1 or TRBD2 (6 bases each). The germline V gene encodes CDR1 MNHNS and CDR2 SASEGT. V lost 6 bases, J lost 7 bases, and 18 bases lay in between. This CDR3 comprises 14 residues. CDR3 in DNA: TGTGCCAGCAGCCACAGGGCCGCCGGGGGGACCCAGTACTTC. Encoded protein: CASSHRAAGGTQYF.

The V call is TRBV29-1, the J call TRBJ2-5, with a possible D match to TRBD2 (6 bases). There are 14 residues in the CDR3. Germline CDR1 SQVTM, CDR2 ANQGSEA. V gave up 7 bases and J gave up 5 bases, with 20 bases separating them. CDR3 bases: TGCAGCGCCCAAGGGTTGCGAGGGAGGGAGACCCAGTACTTC. This sequence encodes CSAQGLRGRETQYF.

The chain couples TRBV18 to TRBJ2-1; 9 nucleotides match TRBD2. Trimming took 2 bases from V and 9 from J; bases not matched to a gene: 2. This CDR3 has 13 amino acids. Germline CDR1 is KGHSH and CDR2 is LQKENI. CDR3 sequence (DNA): TGTGCCAGCTCACCAGAACTAGCGGGTGAGCAGTTCTTC. Amino acid sequence: CASSPELAGEQFF.

The V call is TRBV7-9, the J call TRBJ2-1; D possibly corresponds to TRBD2 (6 bases). Trimming removed 5 bases from V and 0 bases from J, with 14 bases in between. The CDR3 consists of 16 residues. Per the germline V gene, CDR1 is SEHNR and CDR2 is FQNEAQ (reference sequence). The CDR3 DNA is TGTGCCAGCAGCCCCTGGGGGGAGAGCTCCTACAATGAGCAGTTCTTC. It is translated as CASSPWGESSYNEQFF.

DNA for the CDR3: TGTGCCAGCAGCTTAACTGGGGTCAGCTCCTACGAGCAGTACTTC. It is translated as CASSLTGVSSYEQYF. This chain links TRBV7-6 with TRBJ2-7, with D unresolved. The CDR3 sequence is 15 residues long. V dropped 2 bases and J dropped 0 bases, with 11 bases sitting between them. The germline V gene has CDR1 SGHVS and CDR2 FNYEAQ.

The chain combines TRBV12-5 with TRBJ2-7; 9 bases fit TRBD2. This CDR3 is built from 13 residues. From germline, CDR1 is LGHNT and CDR2 FRNRAP. The trim removed 9 bases at V and 0 bases at J, leaving 3 bases unmatched. The CDR3 spells CARKLAGSYEQYF. CDR3 DNA sequence: TGTGCTAGGAAACTAGCGGGCTCCTACGAGCAGTACTTC.

This chain joins TRBV9 and TRBJ2-7; perhaps TRBD2 as D (6 bases). The V gene's germline CDR1 is SGDLS and CDR2 YYNGEE. V lost 0 bases and J 10 bases, leaving 14 bases between the germline ends. The CDR3 covers 13 residues. The CDR3 sequence: CASSVANGTPQYF. In DNA, the CDR3 is TGTGCCAGCAGCGTAGCTAATGGGACTCCTCAGTACTTC.

The chain uses TRBV7-9 and TRBJ1-3, with 10 bases that match TRBD1. The J segment lost 0 bases and the V segment lost 5 bases, leaving 4 bases of the junction unmatched. This CDR3 contains 16 residues. Germline lookup yields CDR1 SEHNR and CDR2 FQNEAQ (reference sequence). This CDR3 is CASSRRTGGSGNTIYF. The CDR3 DNA follows: TGTGCCAGCAGCCGCCGGACAGGGGGCTCTGGAAACACCATATATTTT.